The clone carrying this TCR beta chain appeared a single time. The V end was cut by 3 bases, the J end by 10 bases, with 11 bases between. Per the germline V gene, CDR1 is SGHDT and CDR2 is YYEEEE. The CDR3 covers 13 residues. In the authors' workflow: Nucleated cell number was recorded as an estimate derived from reference gene primer amplification. The data were produced by immunoSEQ multiplex PCR, yet TCRdb's version contains in-frame clones alone and is incomplete. The V and J calls and clone size come from that table; D and trimming were worked out from the DNA. The table shows fewer than 8,500 clones, with approximately 90% occurring only once. The entry originates in a study of blood T cell repertoires in COVID-19. Study at large: The samples span acute and convalescent COVID-19 from the United States, Italy and Spain. PBMCs, B-cell-depleted T cells, or T cells were the source of the cDNA or gDNA that made up the material.

The chain uses TRBV5-6 and TRBJ1-6; D gene unclear. Sequences were obtained from peripheral blood. The sequence came from a man aged 70-80 years with active COVID-19. CDR3 DNA: TGTGCCAGCAGCTCTCTATCGAACTCACCCCTCCACTTT. Its protein product is CASSSLSNSPLHF.